The 10 T cell receptor beta chains below were found in one sample sequenced in a study of CD8 T cells in Susac syndrome. The RNA, roughly 0.5 to 1 ug, was put through reverse transcription using random hexamers. TCRdb passed the immunoSEQ multiplex PCR reads through MiXCR, listing each CDR3 protein once. The sample holds approximately 260,000 distinct CDR3 sequences, around 96% seen once. Sequencing was performed on CD4+ T cells from PBMCs. The source of these receptors is a human donor with Susac syndrome.

V is TRBV12-3 or TRBV12-4 and J is TRBJ1-2; 8 positions match TRBD1. Trimming at V came to 5 bases and at J to 5 bases, leaving 13 bases not matched to a gene. The CDR3 has 16 residues. The CDR3: CASSTRTGIFEYGYTF. CDR3 DNA: TGTGCCAGCAGTACCCGGACAGGGATTTTCGAGTATGGCTACACCTTC.

This clonotype was seen a single time. This sequence joins TRBV28 and TRBJ1-1; possible D gene TRBD1, 5 bases. This CDR3 is built from 13 residues. V lost 10 bases and J lost 1, with 13 bases in between. Per the germline V gene, CDR1 is MDHEN and CDR2 is SYDVKM. The CDR3 region has the DNA TGTGCCATCCGACAGTGGGCGAACACTGAAGCTTTCTTT. It yields the protein CAIRQWANTEAFF.

The rearrangement joins TRBV11-2 to TRBJ1-3; D unclear. Trimming took 6 bases from V and 0 from J, leaving 18 bases between them. This CDR3 contains 17 residues. The V gene's germline CDR1 is SGHAT and CDR2 FQNNGV. Written as DNA, the CDR3 is TGTGCCAGCAGACGAGTTACGGGATCCATCTCTGGAAACACCATATATTTT. Amino acid sequence: CASRRVTGSISGNTIYF.

This chain connects TRBV4-1 to TRBJ2-1; D assignment may be TRBD1 or TRBD2 (5 bases each). CDR1 and CDR2 from the germline V gene are MGHRA and YSYEKL. The CDR3 loop spans 13 amino acids. V lost 4 bases and J lost 14, with 18 bases in between. CDR3 sequence (DNA): TGCGCCAGCAGCCTGGGGACCGAGAGTTCGGAGTTCTTC. This gives the protein CASSLGTESSEFF.

The V gene is TRBV7-9, the J gene TRBJ2-7; D is unresolved. The length of the CDR3 is 14 residues. V gave up 5 bases and J gave up 7 bases, with 18 bases separating them. Germline CDR1 reads SEHNR; CDR2 reads FQNEAQ (reference sequence). CDR3 residues: CASSPMVPGMEQYF. DNA for the CDR3: TGTGCCAGCAGCCCGATGGTCCCTGGGATGGAGCAGTACTTC.

This sequence joins TRBV7-3 and TRBJ2-3; D perhaps matches TRBD2 (6 bases). Trimming removed 3 bases at V and 5 bases at J, with 12 bases between. Germline CDR1 is SGHTA and CDR2 is FQGTGA. The CDR3 is made up of 14 amino acids. The CDR3 protein is CASSLGGAEDTQYF. The CDR3 bases are TGTGCCAGCAGCTTGGGGGGAGCTGAAGATACGCAGTATTTT.

The chain has TRBV3-1 and TRBJ2-7, with 10 bases lining up with TRBD1. The CDR3 runs 17 residues. In germline, CDR1 is LGHDT, CDR2 YNNKEL (reference sequence). Losses at the gene ends were 5 bases for V and 0 bases for J; bases not matched to a gene: 10. The CDR3 sequence: CASSGGRTGGISYEQYF. The DNA of the CDR3 is TGTGCCAGCAGCGGAGGACGGACAGGGGGTATCTCCTACGAGCAGTACTTC.

This chain uses TRBV6-4 with TRBJ2-1; 8 bases are a match to TRBD2. Germline CDR1 reads MRHNA; CDR2 reads SNTAGT. V trimming: 5 bases; J trimming: 7 bases; junction bases outside the gene matches: 7. The CDR3 has 14 amino acids. The chain's CDR3 is CASSREGLGNEQFF. In nucleotides, the CDR3 is TGTGCCAGCAGTCGGGAGGGCCTGGGGAATGAGCAGTTCTTC.

The CDR3 is CASVRTEMNTEAFF. CDR3 nucleotide sequence: TGCGCCAGCGTCAGGACAGAAATGAACACTGAAGCTTTCTTT. V gene TRBV23-1 combines with J gene TRBJ1-1, with TRBD1 as a possible D gene (6 bases). TRBV23-1 is known as an ORF, though its function is uncertain. Trimming left V 8 bases short and J 0 bases short, with 13 bases between. The CDR3 spans 14 residues.

V is TRBV19 and J is TRBJ2-3; weak D call: TRBD2 (7 bases). V shed 9 bases and J shed 2 bases, with 18 bases lying between them. CDR3 length: 15 residues. Germline V CDR1 and CDR2: LNHDA, SQIVND (reference sequence). The CDR3 protein is CASHQQGGFTDTQYF. In DNA, the CDR3 is TGTGCCAGCCACCAACAGGGAGGGTTCACAGATACGCAGTATTTT.